The 26 T cell receptor beta chains presented below share a single source sample, sequenced in a study of CD8+ T cells in alopecia areata (dated by TCRdb to the late 2010s). The time point label, as the study defines it: more than three weeks on oral tofacitinib. In the paper's terms, the treatment or condition label means: oral pan-JAK inhibitor, 5-10 mg twice daily. The library relied on the immunoSEQ multiplex PCR assay. To provide template for TCR sequencing, every sample had RNA extracted and reverse transcribed into cDNA. TCRdb provides this immuneACCESS table in a form limited to in-frame rearrangements. Some clones are lacking; in checked studies, under half of them reflect an unresolved V gene, and why the rest are absent is not known. For this sample there are roughly 140,000 clones; approximately 85% appear just once. In total, the top ten clones hold roughly 25% of the sample. The specimen comprised CD8+ T cells sorted from blood, sampled at week 4, from a patient treated with tofacitinib. These receptors were obtained from a human donor with alopecia areata.

This clone occurred a few times. This chain joins TRBV5-1 and TRBJ2-1; 8 bases match TRBD2. In germline, CDR1 is SGHRS, CDR2 YFSETQ. CDR3 length: 15 residues. V lost 4 bases and J lost 7; bases outside the gene matches: 10. The CDR3 spells CASSRGGGTGNEQFF. In DNA form, the CDR3 reads TGCGCCAGCAGCCGTGGCGGGGGGACCGGGAATGAGCAGTTCTTC.

The chain links TRBV27 to TRBJ2-5, with D maybe TRBD1 (6 bases). CDR1 and CDR2 (germline): MNHEY, SMNVEV (reference sequence). The CDR3 has 14 residues. Trimming removed 8 bases at V and 5 bases at J, with 18 bases between. This CDR3 reads CASGISRGFETQYF. The CDR3 DNA reads TGTGCCAGCGGGATCTCCAGGGGATTTGAGACCCAGTACTTC.

V gene TRBV5-1 combines with J gene TRBJ2-5, with D perhaps TRBD1 (5 bases). This CDR3 is 18 amino acids long. With 0 bases removed from V and 0 bases from J, the gap between germline ends came to 18 bases. CDR1 and CDR2 from the germline V gene are SGHRS and YFSETQ. In DNA form, the CDR3 reads TGCGCCAGCAGCTTGGGCGTAGGGGCAGGTCTGTACCAAGAGACCCAGTACTTC. This encodes CASSLGVGAGLYQETQYF.

The gene calls are TRBV4-3 and TRBJ2-7; tentatively, D is TRBD2 (6 bases). The ends were cut back, 0 bases at V and 2 bases at J, with 14 bases in the middle. The CDR3 contains 16 residues. Per germline, CDR1 LGHNA and CDR2 YSLEER. The CDR3 DNA is TGCGCCAGCAGCCAAGAAGGTAGCGGCGCGACCTACGAGCAGTACTTC. Translated: CASSQEGSGATYEQYF.

The count of this clone is one. The rearrangement uses TRBV28 and TRBJ2-1, with D possibly being TRBD1 (6 bases). V was clipped by 7 bases and J by 5 bases, with 9 bases between them. From germline, CDR1 is MDHEN and CDR2 SYDVKM. This CDR3 is built from 12 residues. DNA of the CDR3: TGTGCCAGCATTGGGGGCAACAATGAGCAGTTCTTC. Translation: CASIGGNNEQFF.

The V call is TRBV7-9, the J call TRBJ2-5, with 13 bases that match TRBD2. Germline values: CDR1 SEHNR, CDR2 FQNEAQ (reference sequence). The length of the CDR3 is 16 residues. J was trimmed by 4 bases and V by 3 bases; bases with no gene match: 5. CDR3 nucleotides: TGTGCCAGCAGCTTCGGGACTAGCGGGATTTTAGAGACCCAGTACTTC. Residues: CASSFGTSGILETQYF.

The CDR3 protein is CASSSDLSGIDRGDPRETQYF. The CDR3 DNA reads as TGTGCCAGCAGCAGCGATCTCTCAGGGATCGACAGGGGGGATCCGCGAGAGACCCAGTACTTC. The chain joins TRBV7-8 to TRBJ2-5; 9 bases are shared with TRBD1. The CDR3 runs 21 residues. The trim removed 5 bases at V and 4 bases at J, leaving 26 bases unmatched. Per the germline V gene, CDR1 is SGHVS and CDR2 is FQNEAQ. Supplemented by reference TRBV7-8 and TRBJ2-5, the full variable domain reads GAGVSQSPRYKVAKRGQDVALRCDPISGHVSLFWYQQALGQGPEFLTYFQNEAQLDKSGLPSDRFFAERPEGSVSTLKIQRTQQEDSAVYLCASSSDLSGIDRGDPRETQYFGPGTRLLVL.

The chain combines TRBV30 with TRBJ1-3, with D perhaps TRBD1 (6 bases). The CDR3 sequence is 14 residues long. V shed 2 bases and J shed 3 bases, with 11 bases lying between them. CDR1 and CDR2 (germline): GTSNPN, SVGIG (reference sequence). Here the CDR3 DNA reads TGTGCCTGGAGTAAATTGGACAGTGGAAACACCATATATTTT. Encoded protein: CAWSKLDSGNTIYF.

This clone was seen once. The chain joins TRBV19 to TRBJ1-5; TRBD1 matches at 9 bases. The CDR3 runs to 16 residues. Trimming at V came to 4 bases and at J to 0 bases, leaving 4 bases not matched to a gene. Per germline, CDR1 LNHDA and CDR2 SQIVND (reference sequence). CDR3 in amino acids: CASSRQGDYSNQPQHF. DNA of the CDR3: TGTGCCAGTAGTAGACAGGGGGACTATAGCAATCAGCCCCAGCATTTT.

This chain joins TRBV7-2 and TRBJ2-7; 9 nucleotides agree with TRBD1. The CDR3 is 15 residues long. The J segment lost 6 bases and the V segment lost 1 base, leaving 7 bases of the junction unmatched. CDR1 SGHTA and CDR2 FQGNSA come from the germline V gene. CDR3 protein: CASSLGGTGLIEQYF. CDR3 nucleotides: TGTGCCAGCAGCTTAGGAGGGACAGGGTTGATCGAGCAGTACTTC.

The chain combines TRBV6-5 with TRBJ1-2; the match to TRBD1 covers 10 bases. Losses at the gene ends were 0 bases for V and 12 bases for J; bases not matched to a gene: 4. Germline V gives CDR1 MNHEY, CDR2 SVGAGI. The CDR3 is made up of 13 amino acids. CDR3 residues: CASSYSGTGADTF. The CDR3, as DNA: TGTGCCAGCAGTTACTCGGGGACAGGGGCCGACACCTTC.

V and J are TRBV7-9 and TRBJ1-1, with D unclear. CDR3 length: 12 residues. Germline lookup yields CDR1 SEHNR and CDR2 FQNEAQ (reference sequence). V was trimmed by 1 base and J by 3 bases, leaving 3 bases between them. The CDR3 DNA sequence: TGTGCCAGCAGCTTAGTTTACACTGAAGCTTTCTTT. Its translation: CASSLVYTEAFF.

The J gene is TRBJ2-2, the V gene TRBV10-3; D gene unclear. Per the germline V gene, CDR1 is ENHRY and CDR2 is SYGVKD. The CDR3 runs 17 residues. Trimming stripped 1 base from V and 0 bases from J, with 12 bases between. CDR3 nucleotides: TGTGCCATCAGTGAGTTACCAGCCCTTACGAACACCGGGGAGCTGTTTTTT. It encodes CAISELPALTNTGELFF.

This chain uses TRBV5-1 with TRBJ2-5; 7 bases fit TRBD1. Germline V lookup: CDR1 SGHRS, CDR2 YFSETQ. This CDR3 contains 13 residues. Trimming at V came to 5 bases and at J to 5 bases, leaving 6 bases not matched to a gene. Here the CDR3 DNA reads TGCGCCAGCAGGGCACAGGGGTCGGAGACCCAGTACTTC. Its translation is CASRAQGSETQYF.

This chain uses TRBV5-1 with TRBJ2-3; 8 nucleotides match TRBD1. Germline CDR1 SGHRS, CDR2 YFSETQ. The CDR3 totals 15 residues. V dropped 4 bases and J dropped 6; count of bases not matched to a gene: 10. The CDR3 DNA reads TGCGCCAGCAGCCCTGGACAGGGCTCTGGGGATACGCAGTATTTT. As protein: CASSPGQGSGDTQYF.

The chain recombines TRBV10-3 with TRBJ2-5; perhaps TRBD2 as D (6 bases). CDR1 ENHRY and CDR2 SYGVKD come from the germline V gene. Trimming removed 2 bases at V and 2 bases at J, with 15 bases between. This CDR3 region has 16 residues. In DNA form, the CDR3 reads TGTGCCATCAGTGAGGGGACTGGCACCTTTCAAGAGACCCAGTACTTC. Translated, it gives CAISEGTGTFQETQYF.

The V call is TRBV4-2, the J call TRBJ1-6; possibly TRBD1 for D (5 bases). Looked up from germline, CDR1 is LGHNA and CDR2 is YNFKEQ. The CDR3 is made up of 14 amino acids. Deletions cut 0 bases from V and 11 bases from J, with 11 bases between. CDR3 protein: CASSQDWGWTPLHF. CDR3 bases: TGTGCCAGCAGCCAAGATTGGGGGTGGACACCCCTCCACTTT.

The chain couples TRBV2 to TRBJ2-7; TRBD1 aligns across 7 bases. There are 16 residues in the CDR3. Germline V gives CDR1 SNHLY, CDR2 FYNNEI. V lost 5 bases, J lost 3 bases, and 13 bases stayed unmatched. CDR3 sequence: CASSPGPGQLLYEQYF. For the CDR3, the DNA is TGTGCCAGCAGTCCGGGACCGGGACAGCTCCTCTACGAGCAGTACTTC.

This clone was seen a handful of times. This chain joins TRBV4-1 and TRBJ2-1; D ambiguous. CDR3 length: 14 amino acids. The germline V gene encodes CDR1 MGHRA and CDR2 YSYEKL. V lost 1 base to trimming and J lost 4 bases, with 8 bases between them. CDR3 coding DNA: TGCGCCAGCAGCCAAGTAGGCCAGTACAATGAGCAGTTCTTC. Its protein product is CASSQVGQYNEQFF.

This clone was counted only a few times. The chain couples TRBV7-9 to TRBJ2-2, with a weak D call TRBD1 (6 bases). Germline CDR1 and CDR2: SEHNR and FQNEAQ (reference sequence). The V gene lost 0 bases and the J gene lost 7 bases, with 6 bases spanning the gap. The CDR3 has 13 amino acids. The CDR3 bases are TGTGCCAGCAGCTTAGCGGGACACGGGGAGCTGTTTTTT. The encoded protein is CASSLAGHGELFF.

This clone was seen once. This chain links TRBV27 with TRBJ2-1, with D unclear. The V gene's germline CDR1 is MNHEY and CDR2 SMNVEV (reference sequence). V lost 6 bases to trimming and J lost 5 bases, with 11 bases between them. CDR3 size: 13 residues. CDR3 in amino acids: CASRGPDHNEQFF. The CDR3 coding sequence is TGTGCCAGCAGAGGCCCGGATCACAATGAGCAGTTCTTC.

V is TRBV30 and J is TRBJ1-2; TRBD1 agrees at 7 bases. Unmatched junction bases numbered 6, after V lost 2 bases and J lost 6 bases. CDR3 length: 13 residues. Germline V gene sequence: CDR1 GTSNPN, CDR2 SVGIG (reference sequence). In DNA, the CDR3 is TGTGCCTGGAGTACCTCCGGACAGGATGGCTACACCTTC. Translation: CAWSTSGQDGYTF. Complete variable domain (other parts from reference TRBV30 and TRBJ1-2): SQTIHQWPATLVQPVGSPLSLECTVEGTSNPNLYWYRQAAGRGLQLLFYSVGIGQISSEVPQNLSASRPQDRQFILSSKKLLLSDSGFYLCAWSTSGQDGYTFGSGTRLTVV.

The V and J genes are TRBV7-8 and TRBJ2-7, with a possible D match to TRBD1 (6 bases). Germline CDR1 SGHVS, CDR2 FQNEAQ. The CDR3 length is 14 residues. Trimming cost V 4 bases and J 0 bases, with 10 bases left between them. CDR3: CASSSRDTSYEQYF. The DNA of the CDR3 is TGTGCCAGCAGCTCCCGGGACACCTCCTACGAGCAGTACTTC.

The rearrangement links TRBV29-1 to TRBJ2-3, with 9 bases aligning to TRBD2. J lost 0 bases, V lost 8 bases, and 21 bases had no gene match. CDR3 length: 19 residues. Germline CDR1 SQVTM, CDR2 ANQGSEA. The CDR3 DNA reads TGCAGCACTGAGATGTTCGTTCCGAGACTAGCGGCTAGCACAGATACGCAGTATTTT. This encodes CSTEMFVPRLAASTDTQYF.

The chain joins TRBV4-2 to TRBJ2-7; TRBD2 matches 10 bases. Unmatched junction bases numbered 4, after V lost 4 bases and J lost 1 base. The germline V gene has CDR1 LGHNA and CDR2 YNFKEQ. The CDR3 is 15 residues long. Here the CDR3 reads CASSPRLAGSYEQYF. The DNA for the CDR3 is TGTGCCAGCAGCCCTCGACTAGCGGGTTCCTACGAGCAGTACTTC.

The chain joins TRBV19 to TRBJ2-7, with TRBD2 identical over 8 bases. Germline CDR1 LNHDA, CDR2 SQIVND (reference sequence). This CDR3 contains 13 residues. The junction had 2 bases not matched to a gene; V was cut back by 3 bases and J by 4 bases. CDR3 in amino acids: CASSIGGAYEQYF. DNA for the CDR3: TGTGCCAGTAGTATCGGGGGGGCTTACGAGCAGTACTTC. Looking up the rest from reference TRBV19 and TRBJ2-7 gives the full variable domain: DGGITQSPKYLFRKEGQNVTLSCEQNLNHDAMYWYRQDPGQGLRLIYYSQIVNDFQKGDIAEGYSVSREKKESFPLTVTSAQKNPTAFYLCASSIGGAYEQYFGPGTRLTVT.